This T cell receptor (beta chain) is from a study of T cell responses to AZD1222 COVID-19 vaccine. Study-level results: Spike-specific TCR breadth and depth grew following two AZD1222 doses. Donor demographics were predominantly white British with a female majority; clonal diversity may be underestimated.

This table comes from immunoSEQ multiplex PCR, and its TCRdb copy is limited to in-frame clones, with some not included. The sample yields 55,000 to 65,000 clones, 80% to 90% seen once. The CDR3 consists of 13 residues. Germline CDR1 and CDR2: SNHLY and FYNNEI. With 7 bases removed from V and 13 bases from J, the gap between germline ends came to 17 bases. Notes on this clone: Its target is unknown.

The chain joins TRBV2 to TRBJ1-6; the D gene is possibly TRBD1 (5 bases). The origin of this receptor is an adult in good health. The specimen comprised peripheral blood, sampled on day 0 of AZD1222 vaccination. CDR3: CASTGRDLSPLHF. The DNA for the CDR3 is TGTGCCAGCACGGGCAGGGATCTTAGCCCCCTCCACTTT. Based on the CDR3 plus reference TRBV2 and TRBJ1-6, the full variable domain is EPEVTQTPSHQVTQMGQEVILRCVPISNHLYFYWYRQILGQKVEFLVSFYNNEISEKSEIFDDQFSVERPDGSNFTLKIRSTKLEDSAMYFCASTGRDLSPLHFGNGTRLTVT.